This passage covers 24 T cell receptor beta chains from one sample sequenced in a study of shared clonotypes between healthy human individuals. TCRdb keeps only in-frame clones here, not all; method: immunoSEQ multiplex PCR. Among 400,000 to 500,000 clones listed, 76% were seen once. The specimen was PBMCs. The receptor set was obtained from a woman between 40 and 55 years old in good health. Some clones in this sample may be carry-over from other donors' samples.

The chain couples TRBV28 to TRBJ2-1, with 9 bases that match TRBD1. The CDR3 has 15 amino acids. V gave up 6 bases and J gave up 8 bases; unmatched junction bases: 11. CDR1 and CDR2 (germline): MDHEN, SYDVKM. The CDR3 bases are TGTGCCAGCAGCAAAGGCGGACAGGGGTTCGATGAGCAGTTCTTC. Protein sequence: CASSKGGQGFDEQFF. Using reference TRBV28 and TRBJ2-1 for the parts outside the CDR3, the full variable domain is DVKVTQSSRYLVKRTGEKVFLECVQDMDHENMFWYRQDPGLGLRLIYFSYDVKMKEKGDIPEGYSVSREKKERFSLILESASTNQTSMYLCASSKGGQGFDEQFFGPGTRLTVL.

This clone turned up a few times. The chain uses TRBV29-1 and TRBJ2-1; no firm D call. The ends were cut back, 6 bases at V and 3 bases at J, with 9 bases in the middle. This CDR3 has 12 amino acids. Germline V gives CDR1 SQVTM, CDR2 ANQGSEA. The CDR3 DNA reads as TGCAGCGTCCCCGAGTTCTACAATGAGCAGTTCTTC. Translation: CSVPEFYNEQFF.

V usage is TRBV5-1 and J usage is TRBJ2-3, with D possibly TRBD2 on 6 matching bases. In germline, CDR1 is SGHRS, CDR2 YFSETQ. Deletions cut 0 bases from V and 3 bases from J, with 14 bases between. The CDR3 contains 16 residues. The CDR3 nucleotides are TGCGCCAGCAGCTTGGGGGGACTGATGGGGACAGATACGCAGTATTTT. Residues: CASSLGGLMGTDTQYF.

On this clone itself: At the DNA level, this CDR3 is encoded by other sequences in the same sample as well. The chain links TRBV18 to TRBJ2-2, with D uncertain. Germline-derived CDR1 and CDR2 are KGHSH and LQKENI. The length of the CDR3 is 12 residues. The V end lost 3 bases, the J end lost 4 bases, and 3 bases lay between the germline ends. The CDR3 nucleotides are TGTGCCAGCTCACCTGGCACCGGGGAGCTGTTTTTT. Translated: CASSPGTGELFF.

V and J are TRBV29-1 and TRBJ1-1; no reliable D call. Germline V gene lookup returns CDR1 SQVTM and CDR2 ANQGSEA. The CDR3 spans 13 residues. Trimming removed 0 bases at V and 3 bases at J, with 8 bases between. CDR3 amino acids: CSVEESRDTEAFF. CDR3 in DNA: TGCAGCGTTGAAGAAAGTAGGGACACTGAAGCTTTCTTT.

The chain couples TRBV29-1 to TRBJ2-5; 8 nucleotides align to TRBD2. With V trimmed by 7 bases and J by 1 base, 8 bases remained unmatched. Germline CDR1 SQVTM, CDR2 ANQGSEA. The CDR3 has 14 residues. This chain's CDR3 is CSGIAGTVQETQYF. CDR3 sequence (DNA): TGCAGCGGAATAGCGGGAACCGTCCAAGAGACCCAGTACTTC.

V gene TRBV2 combines with J gene TRBJ2-7, with TRBD2 identical over 7 bases. CDR3 length equals 15 residues. Per the germline V gene, CDR1 is SNHLY and CDR2 is FYNNEI. Trimming removed 4 bases from V and 3 bases from J; junction bases left unmatched: 9. CDR3 protein: CASSVGLAELYEQYF. The CDR3 nucleotides are TGTGCCAGCAGTGTTGGGCTAGCGGAACTCTACGAGCAGTACTTC.

The sample holds many counts of this clone. J is TRBJ2-7 and V is TRBV2; the D gene is possibly TRBD2 (6 bases). CDR3 size: 14 residues. In germline, CDR1 is SNHLY, CDR2 FYNNEI. Trimming took 5 bases from V and 3 from J, leaving 14 bases between them. The DNA for the CDR3 is TGTGCCAGCAGTTACTACGGGAGAGGCTACGAGCAGTACTTC. It encodes CASSYYGRGYEQYF.

In its sample, this clone was seen a few times. The CDR3 is CASSLLRFYEQYF. The CDR3 DNA sequence: TGTGCCAGCAGCTTACTCCGCTTCTACGAGCAGTACTTC. The chain links TRBV7-9 to TRBJ2-7; D not resolved. The V gene's germline CDR1 is SEHNR and CDR2 FQNEAQ (reference sequence). CDR3 length: 13 amino acids. V was clipped by 2 bases and J by 3 bases, with 8 bases between them. Drawing the rest from reference TRBV7-9 and TRBJ2-7, the complete variable domain is DTGVSQNPRHKITKRGQNVTFRCDPISEHNRLYWYRQTLGQGPEFLTYFQNEAQLEKSRLLSDRFSAERPKGSFSTLEIQRTEQGDSAMYLCASSLLRFYEQYFGPGTRLTVT.

The chain employs TRBV4-3 and TRBJ2-7; 7 bases line up with TRBD1. This CDR3 is built from 15 residues. Germline V gene data show CDR1 as LGHNA and CDR2 as YSLEER. J lost 0 bases, V lost 1 base, and 3 bases had no gene match. The CDR3 coding sequence is TGCGCCAGCAGCCAAGTAACAGGGGCCTCCTACGAGCAGTACTTC. Protein product: CASSQVTGASYEQYF.

This rearrangement joins TRBV10-1 to TRBJ1-1; perhaps TRBD1 as D (6 bases). The germline V gene encodes CDR1 WNHNN and CDR2 SYGVQD (reference sequence). The V end lost 3 bases, the J end lost 3 bases, and 14 bases lay between the germline ends. The CDR3 is 15 amino acids. The CDR3 region is CASSDPGALDTEAFF. The CDR3 DNA follows: TGCGCCAGCAGTGACCCAGGGGCTCTCGACACTGAAGCTTTCTTT.

This clone was recorded only once. Other DNA sequences in this specimen translate into the identical CDR3. V gene TRBV30 combines with J gene TRBJ2-2; D gene uncertain. CDR3 length equals 11 residues. Germline assignment: CDR1 GTSNPN and CDR2 SVGIG (reference sequence). Trimming pared 1 base from V and 5 bases from J, leaving 2 bases between. DNA for the CDR3: TGTGCCTGGAGTGGGACCGGGGAGCTGTTTTTT. It codes for CAWSGTGELFF.

The genes are TRBV30 and TRBJ1-3; possibly TRBD1 for D (6 bases). Germline V CDR1 and CDR2: GTSNPN, SVGIG (reference sequence). Deletions cut 2 bases from V and 1 base from J, with 15 bases between. The CDR3 is 16 amino acids. The CDR3 reads CAWSFRSGVSGNTIYF. The CDR3 region has the DNA TGTGCCTGGAGTTTCCGCTCAGGGGTATCTGGAAACACCATATATTTT.

About this clone: A read error is possible here, since a much larger clone lies one base away. Different DNA sequences within this sample yield the same CDR3. The chain joins TRBV4-1 to TRBJ2-1; 9 bases line up with TRBD2. V was clipped by 4 bases and J by 8 bases; unmatched bases: 15. Germline values: CDR1 MGHRA, CDR2 YSYEKL. The CDR3 spans 17 residues. In DNA form, the CDR3 reads TGCGCCAGCAGCCCCCGGGGTAGCGGGAGTAGCTTCCATGAGCAGTTCTTC. This codes for CASSPRGSGSSFHEQFF.

This chain connects TRBV11-2 to TRBJ2-1; tentatively, D is TRBD2 (5 bases). The CDR3 length is 17 residues. Germline CDR1 is SGHAT and CDR2 is FQNNGV. V shed 5 bases and J shed 0 bases, with 17 bases lying between them. In DNA form, the CDR3 reads TGTGCCAGCAGCGCCCGAGGGTCGGGCAGCTCCTACAATGAGCAGTTCTTC. Its translation is CASSARGSGSSYNEQFF.

The V call is TRBV9, the J call TRBJ2-3, with TRBD2 matching 9 bases. The CDR3 has 15 amino acids. The junction had 7 bases not matched to a gene; V was cut back by 4 bases and J by 4 bases. Germline V gene sequence: CDR1 SGDLS, CDR2 YYNGEE. The CDR3 sequence: CASSPAGGEADTQYF. The CDR3 coding sequence is TGTGCCAGCAGCCCAGCGGGAGGAGAGGCAGATACGCAGTATTTT. The complete variable domain, with remaining parts taken from reference TRBV9 and TRBJ2-3, reads DSGVTQTPKHLITATGQRVTLRCSPRSGDLSVYWYQQSLDQGLQFLIQYYNGEERAKGNILERFSAQQFPDLHSELNLSSLELGDSALYFCASSPAGGEADTQYFGPGTRLTVL.

For the CDR3, the DNA is TGTGCCAGCAGTGAAGCCGCCTCCAGGGCAGGGTACGAGCAGTACTTC. Translation gives CASSEAASRAGYEQYF. This chain connects TRBV6-1 to TRBJ2-7, with D possibly being TRBD1 (5 bases). Between the trimmed V and J ends, which lost 0 bases and 4 bases, there was a span of 16 bases. Germline V gene lookup returns CDR1 MNHNS and CDR2 SASEGT. CDR3 size: 16 residues.

The rearrangement uses TRBV5-1 and TRBJ2-7; D is perhaps TRBD2 (5 bases). The CDR3 sequence is 16 residues long. Germline V lookup: CDR1 SGHRS, CDR2 YFSETQ. Deletions cut 0 bases from V and 0 bases from J, with 13 bases between. The CDR3 reads CASSLAPSAVSYEQYF. Written as DNA, the CDR3 is TGCGCCAGCAGCTTGGCCCCCTCAGCGGTCTCCTACGAGCAGTACTTC.

The chain has TRBV7-6 and TRBJ1-1, with D hard to call. The CDR3 consists of 13 residues. Trimming took off 5 bases at V and 1 base at J, with 8 bases between the two ends. The germline V gene encodes CDR1 SGHVS and CDR2 FNYEAQ. The CDR3 here is CASSPQQNTEAFF. The CDR3 DNA reads TGTGCCAGCAGCCCACAGCAGAACACTGAAGCTTTCTTT.

The chain couples TRBV7-9 to TRBJ1-1, with 7 bases lining up with TRBD1. Germline assignment: CDR1 SEHNR and CDR2 FQNEAQ (reference sequence). The CDR3 has 15 residues. The V gene end was trimmed by 4 bases and the J gene end by 5 bases; junction bases not matched to a gene: 10. Here the CDR3 reads CASSSDRVRGTEAFF. CDR3 DNA sequence: TGTGCCAGCAGCTCTGACAGGGTAAGAGGGACTGAAGCTTTCTTT.

This clone was observed once. The gene calls are TRBV5-1 and TRBJ1-2; D is unresolved. Trimming left V 0 bases short and J 7 bases short, with 16 bases between. The CDR3 runs 15 residues. Germline V gene sequence: CDR1 SGHRS, CDR2 YFSETQ. The CDR3 nucleotides are TGCGCCAGCAGCTTGGAGGCATCCCTGGAGGGTGGCTACACCTTC. Translated: CASSLEASLEGGYTF. Together with reference TRBV5-1 and TRBJ1-2, the CDR3 gives the full variable domain: KAGVTQTPRYLIKTRGQQVTLSCSPISGHRSVSWYQQTPGQGLQFLFEYFSETQRNKGNFPGRFSGRQFSNSRSEMNVSTLELGDSALYLCASSLEASLEGGYTFGSGTRLTVV.

V and J are TRBV5-6 and TRBJ2-3, with 8 bases lining up with TRBD2. The germline gives CDR1 SGHDT, CDR2 YYEEEE. V was clipped by 1 base and J by 5 bases; unmatched bases: 9. This CDR3 contains 16 residues. The CDR3 DNA follows: TGTGCCAGCAGCTTGTTCCCGGGACTAGTGGGAGATACGCAGTATTTT. This encodes CASSLFPGLVGDTQYF.

Of note for this clone: Other DNA sequences in this specimen translate into the identical CDR3. The CDR3 nucleotides are TGCGCCAGCAGCCAAGATAGGAGGGCCTATGGCTACACCTTC. Encoded protein: CASSQDRRAYGYTF. The V and J genes are TRBV4-1 and TRBJ1-2, with D uncertain. The CDR3 length is 14 residues. Germline V gene sequence: CDR1 MGHRA, CDR2 YSYEKL. Trimming stripped 0 bases from V and 4 bases from J, with 9 bases between.

The CDR3 region is CASRGDGAGPSYNEQFF. The CDR3 nucleotides are TGTGCCAGCAGGGGGGATGGGGCCGGGCCCTCCTACAATGAGCAGTTCTTC. The chain combines TRBV27 with TRBJ2-1; D possibly uses TRBD1 or TRBD2 (5 bases each). Germline assignment: CDR1 MNHEY and CDR2 SMNVEV (reference sequence). This CDR3 is built from 17 residues. V lost 6 bases and J lost 0, with 18 bases in between.